These 24 T cell receptor beta chains were all obtained from the same sample, sequenced in a study of blood T cells in healthy people across ages. A second PCR of about 6 to 12 cycles used a sample-barcoded 5' primer and a J-beta primer mix. TCRdb fed the 5' RACE reads into MiXCR, producing one record per CDR3 protein. The table shows 630,000 or so distinct CDR3 sequences, with approximately 30% occurring only once. Specimen: blood. The receptors were gathered from a woman older than 75 in good health.

Regarding this clonotype: A junction boundary mismatches the germline segment, possibly from a read error. The gene calls are TRBV7-2 and TRBJ2-5; the match to TRBD2 covers 9 bases. Germline CDR1 is SGHTA and CDR2 is FQGNSA. This CDR3 has 14 residues. CDR3 in amino acids: CASSRRGGVETRYF. The CDR3 region has the DNA TGTGCCAGCAGCCGCCGCGGGGGGGTAGAGACCCGGTACTTC.

This clonotype was recorded many times. The chain combines TRBV5-1 with TRBJ1-4; D is possibly TRBD1 (5 bases). Germline V lookup: CDR1 SGHRS, CDR2 YFSETQ. V dropped 4 bases and J dropped 8 bases, with 18 bases sitting between them. This CDR3 spans 15 amino acids. The CDR3 nucleotides are TGCGCCAGCAGCGATGGGGCCCTTCAACGCGAAAAACTGTTTTTT. Its translation is CASSDGALQREKLFF.

V usage is TRBV7-8 and J usage is TRBJ2-3; D gene ambiguous. This CDR3 spans 17 amino acids. Germline V lookup: CDR1 SGHVS, CDR2 FQNEAQ. Trimming shortened V by 8 bases and J by 2 bases, and 23 bases separated the two germline ends. DNA of the CDR3: TGTGCCAGCTCACCCCCTGGGCTCCTGCTTAACACAGATACGCAGTATTTT. It is translated as CASSPPGLLLNTDTQYF.

This clonotype was detected only once. V is TRBV11-1 and J is TRBJ2-7, with D unclear. The CDR3 covers 15 residues. Germline CDR1 SGHAT, CDR2 FQDESV (reference sequence). Trimming took 6 bases from V and 3 from J, leaving 18 bases between them. The CDR3: CASSSRTEANYEQYF. CDR3 bases: TGTGCCAGCAGTTCTAGGACGGAAGCAAACTACGAGCAGTACTTC.

This clonotype was counted ten times or more. The chain uses TRBV20-1 and TRBJ1-6; 9 bases fit TRBD1. With 6 bases clipped from V and 5 bases from J, the junction kept 5 bases outside the gene matches. The germline V gene encodes CDR1 DFQATT and CDR2 SNEGSKA (reference sequence). CDR3 length equals 14 residues. DNA of the CDR3: TGCAGTGCCCCGGACAGGGGAAATAATTCACCCCTCCACTTT. This codes for CSAPDRGNNSPLHF.

This clonotype was counted at least ten times. The rearrangement uses TRBV5-1 and TRBJ2-1, with 11 nucleotides matching TRBD1. Per germline, CDR1 SGHRS and CDR2 YFSETQ. This CDR3 comprises 14 residues. V was clipped by 4 bases and J by 6 bases; unmatched bases: 3. CDR3 bases: TGCGCCAGCAGCCGGGACAGGGGGTTCAATGAGCAGTTCTTC. Residues: CASSRDRGFNEQFF.

This clonotype was seen many times. J is TRBJ2-7 and V is TRBV11-2, with a tentative D call TRBD1 (6 bases). The CDR3 runs to 14 residues. Trimming took off 2 bases at V and 6 bases at J, with 14 bases between the two ends. Germline V gene data show CDR1 as SGHAT and CDR2 as FQNNGV. The CDR3 sequence: CASSLKQGEGEQYF. The CDR3 nucleotides are TGTGCCAGCAGCTTAAAACAGGGCGAAGGCGAGCAGTACTTC.

A word on this clonotype: The junction does not match germline at one end; this may be a read error. The J gene is TRBJ2-3, the V gene TRBV12-3 or TRBV12-4; 7 positions match TRBD1. The CDR3 is 15 amino acids. CDR3 protein: CASSLSGEGTDAQYF. CDR3 nucleotide sequence: TGTGCCAGCAGTTTAAGCGGAGAGGGGACAGATGCGCAGTATTTT.

Remarks on this clonotype: A much larger clone differs by one base, so this may be a read error. The rearrangement uses TRBV6-6 and TRBJ1-5; possible D gene TRBD1, 5 bases. The J call may be mistaken, given a closer DNA end match to TRBJ2-3. The CDR3 has 14 amino acids. Germline values: CDR1 MNHNY, CDR2 SVGAGI (reference sequence). CDR3 in amino acids: CASSYSGVNQPQYF. The CDR3 nucleotides read TGTGCCAGCAGTTACTCAGGGGTCAATCAGCCCCAGTATTTT.

The table lists this clonotype with a few counts. The rearrangement joins TRBV9 to TRBJ1-1; D ambiguous. Germline V CDR1 and CDR2: SGDLS, YYNGEE. V lost 0 bases and J lost 0, with 6 bases in between. CDR3 length: 14 amino acids. CDR3 sequence: CASSVGPMNTEAFF. CDR3 coding DNA: TGTGCCAGCAGCGTAGGGCCCATGAACACTGAAGCTTTCTTT.

The sample holds many counts of this clonotype. V usage is TRBV12-3 or TRBV12-4 and J usage is TRBJ1-5, with 8 bases fitting TRBD1. V shed 1 base and J 0 bases; nucleotides not matched to a gene: 11. This CDR3 spans 19 amino acids. The CDR3 nucleotides are TGTGCCAGCAGTTTAGGCCCCCAGACAGGGGCATATAGCAATCAGCCCCAGCATTTT. Amino acid sequence: CASSLGPQTGAYSNQPQHF.

This clonotype has just a few counts. One base away lies a much larger clone, so this may be a sequencing read error. The rearrangement joins TRBV5-1 to TRBJ2-5, with D maybe TRBD2 (6 bases). The CDR3 has 16 residues. Deletions cut 0 bases from V and 11 bases from J, with 23 bases between. Germline-derived CDR1 and CDR2 are SGHRS and YFSETQ. In DNA form, the CDR3 reads TGCGCCAGCAGCTTGGAACCTTATCGCGGGGATAATGAGCAGTACTTC. This gives the protein CASSLEPYRGDNEQYF.

The sample holds many counts of this clonotype. The rearrangement joins TRBV6-5 to TRBJ1-2; D is unclear. The V end was cut by 0 bases, the J end by 4 bases, with 15 bases between. The germline gives CDR1 MNHEY, CDR2 SVGAGI. The CDR3 loop spans 16 amino acids. CDR3 DNA sequence: TGTGCCAGCAGTTACTCGTTGGACGGGGAAGCCTATGGCTACACCTTC. This sequence encodes CASSYSLDGEAYGYTF.

At least ten counts were recorded for this clonotype. In DNA form, the CDR3 reads TGTGCCAGCAGTGAAGAAAAGGGCAGGGGGTACAATCAGCCCCAGCATTTT. This sequence encodes CASSEEKGRGYNQPQHF. V is TRBV6-1 and J is TRBJ1-5; 7 nucleotides line up with TRBD1. Germline V gives CDR1 MNHNS, CDR2 SASEGT. There are 17 residues in the CDR3. The junction had 9 bases not matched to a gene; V was cut back by 1 base and J by 3 bases.

In this sample, this clonotype turned up a few times. This chain connects TRBV18 to TRBJ2-3; tentatively, D is TRBD1 (6 bases). Germline V gene lookup returns CDR1 KGHSH and CDR2 LQKENI. The ends were cut back, 4 bases at V and 2 bases at J, with 22 bases in the middle. The CDR3 extends over 18 amino acids. The DNA of the CDR3 is TGTGCCAGCTCACAAATGGACATTCTGGGGACACACACAGATACGCAGTATTTT. Its translation is CASSQMDILGTHTDTQYF.

In its sample, this clonotype was seen once. This sequence joins TRBV19 and TRBJ2-1, with 9 bases lining up with TRBD2. V shed 2 bases, J shed 3 bases, and the junction held 11 bases outside the gene matches. The germline V gene has CDR1 LNHDA and CDR2 SQIVND (reference sequence). The CDR3 totals 18 residues. The CDR3, as DNA: TGTGCCAGTAGTATAAGCGGGAGCGGGGGGACCCTCTACAATGAGCAGTTCTTC. It translates to CASSISGSGGTLYNEQFF.

The gene calls are TRBV10-3 and TRBJ1-4; TRBD1 aligns across 9 bases. V lost 0 bases and J lost 11; bases outside the gene matches: 10. Germline-derived CDR1 and CDR2 are ENHRY and SYGVKD. The CDR3 totals 16 residues. CDR3 amino acids: CAISESAGQGRQKLFF. In nucleotides, the CDR3 is TGTGCCATCAGTGAGTCGGCGGGACAGGGTCGGCAGAAACTGTTTTTT.

The chain has TRBV29-1 and TRBJ1-1, with no clear D. There are 14 residues in the CDR3. CDR1 is SQVTM, CDR2 ANQGSEA, per germline. Trimming cost V 6 bases and J 2 bases, with 16 bases left between them. The CDR3, as DNA: TGCAGCGTGCCCATGGGTAGGGAAAACACTGAAGCTTTCTTT. It translates to CSVPMGRENTEAFF.

This clonotype appeared a few times. The chain is built from TRBV10-2 and TRBJ1-6, with 7 bases fitting TRBD1. Unmatched junction bases numbered 13, after V lost 8 bases and J lost 6 bases. CDR1 and CDR2 from the germline V gene are WSHSY and SAAADI. This CDR3 is 16 amino acids long. Here the CDR3 DNA reads TGCGCCAGCGGCTTTCGGGGGGGACAGATTAATTCACCCCTCCACTTT. The encoded protein is CASGFRGGQINSPLHF.

Only a few counts were recorded for this clonotype. The V and J genes are TRBV11-2 and TRBJ2-3, with 12 nucleotides matching TRBD2. Trimming removed 2 bases from V and 4 bases from J; junction bases left unmatched: 1. Germline CDR1 SGHAT, CDR2 FQNNGV. This CDR3 comprises 15 residues. This CDR3 is CASSLLAGGPDTQYF. In nucleotides, the CDR3 is TGTGCCAGCAGCTTACTAGCGGGGGGGCCAGATACGCAGTATTTT.

With respect to this clonotype: A much larger clonotype is one base distant, so this may be a read error. This chain joins TRBV5-4 and TRBJ1-2, with TRBD1 matching 8 bases. The germline V gene encodes CDR1 SGHNT and CDR2 YYREEE (reference sequence). V trimming: 4 bases; J trimming: 10 bases; junction bases outside the gene matches: 9. This CDR3 contains 13 residues. The CDR3 protein is CASSGAGGSDYTF. The CDR3 DNA follows: TGTGCCAGCAGCGGGGCAGGGGGCAGTGACTACACCTTC.

This clonotype was seen at least ten times. The gene calls are TRBV29-1 and TRBJ1-2; a weak D match, TRBD1 (5 bases). Per the germline V gene, CDR1 is SQVTM and CDR2 is ANQGSEA. V shed 5 bases and J shed 1 base, with 8 bases lying between them. The CDR3 is 12 residues long. This CDR3 reads CSVRGGNYGYTF. The CDR3 region has the DNA TGCAGCGTTAGGGGCGGTAACTATGGCTACACCTTC.

This chain uses TRBV20-1 with TRBJ2-2; 7 bases align to TRBD2. The CDR3 is 14 amino acids. V was pared by 6 bases and J by 0 bases, with 4 bases of the junction left unmatched. CDR1 and CDR2 from the germline V gene are DFQATT and SNEGSKA (reference sequence). This CDR3 is CSASAGANTGELFF. CDR3 bases: TGCAGTGCCTCCGCGGGGGCGAACACCGGGGAGCTGTTTTTT.

This sequence joins TRBV12-3 or TRBV12-4 and TRBJ2-3, with D possibly being TRBD2 (5 bases). The CDR3 is 15 residues long. V was trimmed by 4 bases and J by 0 bases, leaving 11 bases between them. CDR3 protein: CASSWRAVSTDTQYF. The CDR3 DNA follows: TGTGCCAGCAGTTGGCGGGCAGTGAGCACAGATACGCAGTATTTT.